The 10 T cell receptor beta chains below come from one sample, sequenced in a study of PD-1 blockade in classical Hodgkin lymphoma. Sequencing was performed with immunoSEQ multiplex PCR; in TCRdb, only in-frame clones are kept and a portion is missing. The repertoire has more than 60,000 clones, 90% of them found once; the top ten carry 9.7%. Every patient relapsed after autologous stem cell transplantation, and brentuximab vedotin exposure varied. The sequenced sample was peripheral blood mononuclear cells (PBMCs), obtained at baseline. These receptor sequences come from a human donor with classical Hodgkin lymphoma.

This chain joins TRBV10-3 and TRBJ2-7; 11 bases fit TRBD2. The trim removed 2 bases at V and 3 bases at J, leaving 6 bases unmatched. This CDR3 is built from 16 residues. From germline, CDR1 is ENHRY and CDR2 SYGVKD. The CDR3 DNA follows: TGTGCCATCAGTGAGCCCCGGACTAGCGGGCTCTACGAGCAGTACTTC. It encodes CAISEPRTSGLYEQYF.

This clone was observed a single time. The CDR3 sequence is CASSLSTSTDTQYF. CDR3 nucleotides: TGTGCCAGCAGTCTTTCAACTAGCACAGATACGCAGTATTTT. The chain uses TRBV7-9 and TRBJ2-3; D gene unclear. The CDR3 has 14 amino acids. Trimming took off 6 bases at V and 0 bases at J, with 10 bases between the two ends. Per the germline V gene, CDR1 is SEHNR and CDR2 is FQNEAQ (reference sequence).

The rearrangement joins TRBV18 to TRBJ1-5; 7 bases are a match to TRBD1. Germline V gives CDR1 KGHSH, CDR2 LQKENI. Trimming cost V 6 bases and J 9 bases; bases outside gene matches: 8. The CDR3 length is 13 residues. The CDR3 nucleotides are TGTGCCAGCTCGACACAGGGGATCTGGCCCCAGCATTTT. Translation gives CASSTQGIWPQHF.

This clone appeared a single time. The J gene is TRBJ2-7, the V gene TRBV27; D not certain. V dropped 2 bases and J dropped 1 base, with 12 bases sitting between them. The CDR3 runs to 15 residues. CDR1 MNHEY and CDR2 SMNVEV come from the germline V gene (reference sequence). In nucleotides, the CDR3 is TGTGCCAGCAGTTTAACGATAGCAGGTTCCTACGAGCAGTACTTC. Translation gives CASSLTIAGSYEQYF.

This clone was detected once. This sequence joins TRBV11-3 and TRBJ2-7, with 8 bases lining up with TRBD1. The CDR3 has 13 amino acids. With V trimmed by 8 bases and J by 3 bases, 6 bases remained unmatched. CDR1 is SGHNT, CDR2 YENEEA, per germline. The CDR3 sequence is CASGQGPFYEQYF. The CDR3, as DNA: TGTGCCAGCGGACAGGGCCCTTTCTACGAGCAGTACTTC. Full variable domain (missing parts from reference TRBV11-3 and TRBJ2-7): EAGVVQSPRYKIIEKKQPVAFWCNPISGHNTLYWYLQNLGQGPELLIRYENEEAVDDSQLPKDRFSAERLKGVDSTLKIQPAELGDSAVYLCASGQGPFYEQYFGPGTRLTVT.

CDR3 loop: CASSVDRGSGETQYF. Here the CDR3 DNA reads TGTGCCAGCAGCGTAGATCGTGGGTCCGGAGAGACCCAGTACTTC. The V call is TRBV9, the J call TRBJ2-5; no firm D call. This CDR3 has 15 amino acids. The germline gives CDR1 SGDLS, CDR2 YYNGEE. Trimming left V 0 bases short and J 4 bases short, with 13 bases between.

The V call is TRBV2, the J call TRBJ1-2, with 8 bases identical to TRBD1. Germline V gene sequence: CDR1 SNHLY, CDR2 FYNNEI. J lost 6 bases, V lost 5 bases, and 5 bases had no gene match. The length of the CDR3 is 13 residues. The DNA of the CDR3 is TGTGCCAGCAGTTTGGACAGGGAGGATGGCTACACCTTC. As protein: CASSLDREDGYTF.

This chain joins TRBV19 and TRBJ2-1; TRBD2 aligns across 7 bases. This CDR3 region has 15 residues. Germline CDR1 reads LNHDA; CDR2 reads SQIVND (reference sequence). V lost 6 bases and J lost 7; bases outside the gene matches: 12. CDR3 in amino acids: CASRPSGIGGNEQFF. The CDR3 DNA reads as TGTGCCAGTAGACCGAGCGGGATCGGCGGAAATGAGCAGTTCTTC.

As for this clone: One junction end does not reproduce the germline sequence, and a read error may be involved. This chain uses TRBV20-1 with TRBJ2-7; weak D call: TRBD2 (6 bases). Germline V gives CDR1 DFQATT, CDR2 SNEGSKA (reference sequence). CDR3 length: 10 amino acids. The CDR3 spells CSALRLGVNF. The DNA for the CDR3 is TGCAGTGCCCTTAGACTAGGGGTAAACTTC.

CDR3 amino acids: CASSRRGDNEQFF. CDR3 nucleotide sequence: TGTGCCAGCAGTCGTCGGGGGGACAATGAGCAGTTCTTC. The chain joins TRBV2 to TRBJ2-1; 7 bases are shared with TRBD2. V shed 5 bases and J 5 bases; nucleotides not matched to a gene: 3. CDR1 and CDR2 from the germline V gene are SNHLY and FYNNEI. This CDR3 has 13 amino acids.